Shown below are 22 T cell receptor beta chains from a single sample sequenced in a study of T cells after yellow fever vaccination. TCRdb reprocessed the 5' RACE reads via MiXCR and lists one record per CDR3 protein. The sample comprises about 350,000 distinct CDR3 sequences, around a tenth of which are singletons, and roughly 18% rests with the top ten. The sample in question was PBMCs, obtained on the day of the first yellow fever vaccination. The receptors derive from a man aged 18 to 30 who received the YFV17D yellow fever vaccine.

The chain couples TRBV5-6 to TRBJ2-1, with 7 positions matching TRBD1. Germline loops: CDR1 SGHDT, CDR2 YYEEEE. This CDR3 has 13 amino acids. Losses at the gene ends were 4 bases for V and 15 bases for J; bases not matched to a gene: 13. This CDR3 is CASSPRIQGKGFF. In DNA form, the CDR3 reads TGTGCCAGCAGCCCACGAATACAGGGGAAGGGGTTCTTC.

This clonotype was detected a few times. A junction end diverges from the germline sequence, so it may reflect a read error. The DNA of the CDR3 is TGCGCCAGCAGCCAAGAAATAGGGGACAGGGCGCACTTC. Translated: CASSQEIGDRAHF. The chain couples TRBV4-1 to TRBJ2-7, with 9 bases matching TRBD1. Germline V gene data show CDR1 as MGHRA and CDR2 as YSYEKL. The CDR3 totals 13 residues.

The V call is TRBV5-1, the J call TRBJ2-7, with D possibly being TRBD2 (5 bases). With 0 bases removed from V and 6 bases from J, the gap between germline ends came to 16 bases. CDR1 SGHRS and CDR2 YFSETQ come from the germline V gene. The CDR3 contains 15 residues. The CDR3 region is CASSLAGSFEGEQYV. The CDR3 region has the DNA TGCGCCAGCAGCTTGGCAGGCAGTTTCGAGGGCGAGCAGTACGTC.

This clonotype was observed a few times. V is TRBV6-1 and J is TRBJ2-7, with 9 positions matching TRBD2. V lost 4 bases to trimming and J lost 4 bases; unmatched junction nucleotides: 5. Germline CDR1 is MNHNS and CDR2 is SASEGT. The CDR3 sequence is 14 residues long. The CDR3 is CASSGGGASYEQYF. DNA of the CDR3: TGTGCCAGCAGTGGCGGGGGGGCGAGTTACGAGCAGTACTTC.

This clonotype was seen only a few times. DNA of the CDR3: TGTGCCAGCACCAAAGGTCAGGGGGCCTACGAGCAGTACGTC. Its protein product is CASTKGQGAYEQYV. J is TRBJ2-7 and V is TRBV6-2 or TRBV6-3; 7 bases are a match to TRBD1. The CDR3 covers 14 residues. Germline V gene sequence: CDR1 MNHEY, CDR2 SVGEGT. V gave up 7 bases and J gave up 2 bases; unmatched junction bases: 8.

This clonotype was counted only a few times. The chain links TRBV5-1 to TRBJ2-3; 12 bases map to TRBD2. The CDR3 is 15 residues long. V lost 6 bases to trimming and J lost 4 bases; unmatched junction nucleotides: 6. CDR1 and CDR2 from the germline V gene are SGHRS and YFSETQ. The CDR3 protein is CASTRLAGEADTQYF. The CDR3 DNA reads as TGCGCCAGCACCCGACTAGCGGGGGAAGCAGATACGCAGTATTTT. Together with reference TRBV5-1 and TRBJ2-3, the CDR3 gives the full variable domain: KAGVTQTPRYLIKTRGQQVTLSCSPISGHRSVSWYQQTPGQGLQFLFEYFSETQRNKGNFPGRFSGRQFSNSRSEMNVSTLELGDSALYLCASTRLAGEADTQYFGPGTRLTVL.

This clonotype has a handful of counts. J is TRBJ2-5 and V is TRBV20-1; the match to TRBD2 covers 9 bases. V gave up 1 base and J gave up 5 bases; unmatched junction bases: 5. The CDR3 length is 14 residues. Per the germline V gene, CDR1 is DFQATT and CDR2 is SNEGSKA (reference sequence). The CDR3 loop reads CSARVASGDETQYF. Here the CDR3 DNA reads TGCAGTGCTAGAGTGGCTAGCGGGGATGAGACCCAGTACTTC.

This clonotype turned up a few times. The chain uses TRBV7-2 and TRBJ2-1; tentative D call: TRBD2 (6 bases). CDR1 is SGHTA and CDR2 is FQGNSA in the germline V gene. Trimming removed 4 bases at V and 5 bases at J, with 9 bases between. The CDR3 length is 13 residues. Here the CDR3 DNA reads TGTGCCAGCAGCTCGTGGGGGGACAATGAGCAGTTCTTC. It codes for CASSSWGDNEQFF.

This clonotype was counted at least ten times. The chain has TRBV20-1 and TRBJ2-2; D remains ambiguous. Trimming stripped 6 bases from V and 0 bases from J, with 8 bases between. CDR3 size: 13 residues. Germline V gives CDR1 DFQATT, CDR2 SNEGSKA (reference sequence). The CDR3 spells CSALASNTGELFF. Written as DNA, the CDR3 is TGCAGTGCCTTGGCCTCGAACACCGGGGAGCTGTTTTTT.

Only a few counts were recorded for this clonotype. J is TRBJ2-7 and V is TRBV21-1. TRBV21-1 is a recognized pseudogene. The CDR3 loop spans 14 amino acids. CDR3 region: CASSIGPGVYEQYF. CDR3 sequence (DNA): TGTGCCAGCAGTATAGGACCAGGTGTCTACGAGCAGTACTTC.

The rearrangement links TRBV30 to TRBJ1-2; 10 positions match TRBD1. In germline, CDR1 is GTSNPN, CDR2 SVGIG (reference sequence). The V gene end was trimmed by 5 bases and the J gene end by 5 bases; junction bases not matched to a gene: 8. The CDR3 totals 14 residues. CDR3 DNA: TGTGCCTGGGGCCGGGACAGGGGAGGTTATGGCTACACCTTC. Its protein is CAWGRDRGGYGYTF. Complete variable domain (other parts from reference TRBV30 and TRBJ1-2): SQTIHQWPATLVQPVGSPLSLECTVEGTSNPNLYWYRQAAGRGLQLLFYSVGIGQISSEVPQNLSASRPQDRQFILSSKKLLLSDSGFYLCAWGRDRGGYGYTFGSGTRLTVV.

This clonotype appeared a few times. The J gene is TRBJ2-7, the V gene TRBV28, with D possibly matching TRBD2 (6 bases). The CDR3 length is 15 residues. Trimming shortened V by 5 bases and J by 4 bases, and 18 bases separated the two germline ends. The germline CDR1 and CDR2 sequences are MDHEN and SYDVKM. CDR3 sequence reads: CASSDPPTGVYEQYV. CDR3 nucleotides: TGTGCCAGCAGTGACCCCCCGACGGGAGTGTACGAGCAGTACGTC.

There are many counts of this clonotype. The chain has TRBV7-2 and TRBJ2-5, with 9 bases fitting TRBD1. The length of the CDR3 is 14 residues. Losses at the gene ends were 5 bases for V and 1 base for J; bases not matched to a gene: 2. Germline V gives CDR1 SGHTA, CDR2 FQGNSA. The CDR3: CASSPDRGQETQYF. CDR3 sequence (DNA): TGTGCCAGCAGCCCGGACAGGGGCCAAGAGACCCAGTACTTC. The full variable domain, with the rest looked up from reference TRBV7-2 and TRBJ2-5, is GAGVSQSPSNKVTEKGKDVELRCDPISGHTALYWYRQSLGQGLEFLIYFQGNSAPDKSGLPSDRFSAERTGGSVSTLTIQRTQQEDSAVYLCASSPDRGQETQYFGPGTRLLVL.

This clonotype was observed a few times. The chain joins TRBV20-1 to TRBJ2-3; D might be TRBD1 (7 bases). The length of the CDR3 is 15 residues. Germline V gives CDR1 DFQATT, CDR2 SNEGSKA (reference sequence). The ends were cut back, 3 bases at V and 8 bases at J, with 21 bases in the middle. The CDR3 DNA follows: TGCAGTGCTAGCCTGACTAGGGATCAGGGGGGTACGCAGTATTTT. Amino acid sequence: CSASLTRDQGGTQYF.

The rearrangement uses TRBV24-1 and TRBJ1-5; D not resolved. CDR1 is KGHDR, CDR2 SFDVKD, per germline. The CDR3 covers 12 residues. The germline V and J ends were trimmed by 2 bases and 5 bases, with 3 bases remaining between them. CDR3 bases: TGTGCCACCAGTGATTCGTATCAGCCCCAGCATTTT. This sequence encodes CATSDSYQPQHF.

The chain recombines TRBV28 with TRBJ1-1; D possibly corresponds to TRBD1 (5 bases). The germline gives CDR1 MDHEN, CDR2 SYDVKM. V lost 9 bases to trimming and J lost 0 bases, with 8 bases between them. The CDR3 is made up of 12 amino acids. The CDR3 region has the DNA TGTGCCAGTAGACAGCTGAACACTGAAGCTTTCTTT. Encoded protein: CASRQLNTEAFF.

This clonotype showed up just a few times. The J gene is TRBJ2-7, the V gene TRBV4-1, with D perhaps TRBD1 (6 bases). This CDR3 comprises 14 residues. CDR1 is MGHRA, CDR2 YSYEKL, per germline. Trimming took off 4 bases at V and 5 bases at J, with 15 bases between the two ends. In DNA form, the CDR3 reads TGCGCCAGCAGCCGAGGGACATTGGTCGACGAGCAGTACTTC. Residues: CASSRGTLVDEQYF.

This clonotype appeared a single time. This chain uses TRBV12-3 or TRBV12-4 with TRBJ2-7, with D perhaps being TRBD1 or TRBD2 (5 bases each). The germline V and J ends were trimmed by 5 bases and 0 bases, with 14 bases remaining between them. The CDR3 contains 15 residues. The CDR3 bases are TGTGCCAGCAGTCCGGGACGGTGGAGCTCCTACGAGCAGTACTTC. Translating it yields CASSPGRWSSYEQYF.

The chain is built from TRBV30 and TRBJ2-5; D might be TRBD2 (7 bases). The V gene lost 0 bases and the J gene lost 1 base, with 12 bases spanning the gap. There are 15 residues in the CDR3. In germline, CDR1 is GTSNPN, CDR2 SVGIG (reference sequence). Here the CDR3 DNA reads TGTGCCTGGAGTGTAATGGGGGGGCTCCAAGAGACCCAGTACTTC. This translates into CAWSVMGGLQETQYF.

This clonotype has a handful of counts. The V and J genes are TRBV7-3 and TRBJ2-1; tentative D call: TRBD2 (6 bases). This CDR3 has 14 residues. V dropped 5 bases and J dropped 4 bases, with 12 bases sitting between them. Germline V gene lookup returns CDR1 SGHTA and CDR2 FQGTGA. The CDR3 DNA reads TGTGCCAGCAGCCCGGGACTTTTATACAATGAGCAGTTCTTC. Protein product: CASSPGLLYNEQFF.

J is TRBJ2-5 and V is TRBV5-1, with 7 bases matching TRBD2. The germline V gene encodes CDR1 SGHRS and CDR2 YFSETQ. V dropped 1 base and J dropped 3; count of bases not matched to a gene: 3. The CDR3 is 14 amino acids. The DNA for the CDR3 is TGCGCCAGCAGCTTGTCTAGCGGAAAAGAGACCCAGTACTTC. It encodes CASSLSSGKETQYF.

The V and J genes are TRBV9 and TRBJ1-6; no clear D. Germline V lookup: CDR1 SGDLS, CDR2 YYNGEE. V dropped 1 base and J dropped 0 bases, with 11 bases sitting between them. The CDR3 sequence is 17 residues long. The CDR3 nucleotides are TGTGCCAGCAGCGTATCGGTTGATACCTCCTATAATTCACCCCTCCACTTT. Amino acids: CASSVSVDTSYNSPLHF.